This TCR beta chain derives from a study of Ad26.COV2.S vaccination and SARS-CoV-2 variants. The treatment is: around 19 received Ad26.COV2.S at low or high dose, single or two shots; five or six received placebo; per-sample allocation not given. The samples were gathered on day 63 after the first injection of vaccine or placebo. Germline assignment: CDR1 SGHNT and CDR2 YYREEE (reference sequence). The CDR3 extends over 19 amino acids. After removal of 4 bases from V and 2 bases from J, the junction contained 18 bases not matched to a gene. Only in-frame clones appear in the TCRdb table, and some are missing; sequencing was by immunoSEQ multiplex PCR. The data show more than 300,000 clones, around 84% seen once.

The specimen comprised peripheral blood, sampled in a trial of Ad26.COV2.S vaccine versus placebo. The chain joins TRBV5-4 to TRBJ2-3, with 8 nucleotides matching TRBD2. The origin of this receptor is a person aged 18-65 years who received the Ad26.COV2.S COVID-19 vaccine or a placebo. The CDR3 loop reads CASSPTPLTAGASTDTQYF. In nucleotides, the CDR3 is TGTGCCAGCAGCCCTACTCCCTTAACAGCGGGGGCCTCCACAGATACGCAGTATTTT.